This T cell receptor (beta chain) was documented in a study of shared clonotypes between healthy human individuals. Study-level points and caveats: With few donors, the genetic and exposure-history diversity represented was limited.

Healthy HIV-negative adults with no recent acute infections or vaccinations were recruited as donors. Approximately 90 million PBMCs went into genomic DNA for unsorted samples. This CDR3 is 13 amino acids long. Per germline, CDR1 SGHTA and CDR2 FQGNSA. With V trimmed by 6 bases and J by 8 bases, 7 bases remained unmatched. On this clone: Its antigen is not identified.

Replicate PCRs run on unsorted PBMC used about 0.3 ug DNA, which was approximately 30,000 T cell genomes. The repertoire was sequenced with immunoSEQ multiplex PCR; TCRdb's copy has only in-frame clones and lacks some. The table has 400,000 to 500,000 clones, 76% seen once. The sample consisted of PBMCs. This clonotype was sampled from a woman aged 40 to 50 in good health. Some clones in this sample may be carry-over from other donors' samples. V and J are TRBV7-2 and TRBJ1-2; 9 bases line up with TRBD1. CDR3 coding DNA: TGTGCCAGCAGAATGGGACAGGGAAGAGGCTACACCTTC. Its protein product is CASRMGQGRGYTF.